This TCR beta chain was captured in a study of siplizumab effects on memory and regulatory T cells. Sequencing was performed on unstimulated naive, memory, effector memory and TEMRA subsets derived from a few donor pairs. Findings of the study overall: Naive T cells seemed more diverse than memory cells; they also seemed major alloresponse contributors.

The germline V gene encodes CDR1 MRHNA and CDR2 SNTAGT. This CDR3 comprises 14 residues. V was clipped by 6 bases and J by 8 bases, with 17 bases between them. Details on this clone: Its antigen is as yet unknown.

TCRdb's table, derived via immunoSEQ multiplex PCR, lists solely in-frame clones and lacks some. The sample holds 45,000 to 60,000 clones; about 90% are singletons and the top ten take roughly 0.37%. This sequence joins TRBV6-4 and TRBJ2-1; D is perhaps TRBD1 or TRBD2 (5 bases each). This TCR came from a human donor in good health. Specimen: naive CD8+ T cells sorted from blood. For the CDR3, the DNA is TGTGCCAGCAGCGCCGACGGGACGGCCTATGAGCAGTTCTTC. Amino acids: CASSADGTAYEQFF.